The 16 T cell receptor beta chains below come from one sample, sequenced in a study of regulatory T cells in long-lasting Graves disease. To make TCR beta libraries, researchers used iRepertoire HTBI primers and Arm-PCR of CDR3 regions. MiXCR, applied by TCRdb to the multiplex PCR reads, yields one record per CDR3 protein. The data contain some 250,000 distinct CDR3 sequences, about 17% of them singletons. This sample's time point: newly diagnosed GD, antithyroid drugs for less than 3 months. The TCR library was made from RNA extracted from PBMCs. In addition, the sample was reused for a study of T cells in Graves' hyperthyroidism and ophthalmopathy.

The sample here was peripheral blood mononuclear cells (PBMCs), taken at new diagnosis, from a patient treated with antithyroid drugs. The origin of the receptors is a woman aged 30 to 39 with Graves disease.

This clonotype was seen repeatedly, ten times or more. The chain joins TRBV12-3 or TRBV12-4 to TRBJ1-5; D perhaps matches TRBD1 (5 bases). The CDR3 loop spans 14 amino acids. V lost 0 bases, J lost 6 bases, and 9 bases lay in between. Written as DNA, the CDR3 is TGTGCCAGCAGTTTAGCCCAGGGAGGTCAGCCCCAGCATTTT. It specifies CASSLAQGGQPQHF.

This clonotype was detected many times. The chain links TRBV20-1 to TRBJ2-3; the match to TRBD2 covers 9 bases. Germline CDR1 is DFQATT and CDR2 is SNEGSKA (reference sequence). The CDR3 is 14 residues long. The V segment lost 5 bases and the J segment 4 bases; nucleotides outside the gene matches: 7. CDR3 in DNA: TGCAGTGCTCAAAGCGGGGGGCGGGCAGATACGCAGTATTTT. Its translation: CSAQSGGRADTQYF.

Comments on this clonotype: This may stem from a read error, because a much larger clone lies one nucleotide away. The chain employs TRBV20-1 and TRBJ1-2; maybe TRBD1 (5 bases). The germline V and J ends were trimmed by 6 bases and 3 bases, with 20 bases remaining between them. Germline V lookup: CDR1 DFQATT, CDR2 SNEGSKA (reference sequence). The CDR3 spans 15 residues. CDR3 coding DNA: TGCAGTGCCGCCAGAGGGACCGCCTCCCACTATGGCTACACCTTC. Residues: CSAARGTASHYGYTF.

This clonotype was counted many times. CDR3 amino acids: CSAYEGTGERGTEAFF. CDR3 in DNA: TGCAGTGCTTATGAGGGGACAGGGGAAAGGGGCACTGAAGCTTTCTTT. The rearrangement joins TRBV20-1 to TRBJ1-1, with 10 bases matching TRBD1. The V segment lost 5 bases and the J segment 4 bases; nucleotides outside the gene matches: 13. This CDR3 is 16 amino acids long. From germline, CDR1 is DFQATT and CDR2 SNEGSKA (reference sequence).

This clonotype was seen a few times. V is TRBV18 and J is TRBJ2-7; the D gene is possibly TRBD2 (6 bases). Between the trimmed V and J ends, which lost 2 bases and 4 bases, there was a span of 15 bases. The CDR3 runs 15 residues. CDR1 and CDR2 (germline): KGHSH, LQKENI. CDR3 nucleotide sequence: TGTGCCAGCTCACCAGTTGGGGGGACTTCGTACGAGCAGTACTTC. This sequence encodes CASSPVGGTSYEQYF. The entire variable domain, with the rest obtained from reference TRBV18 and TRBJ2-7, is as follows: NAGVMQNPRHLVRRRGQEARLRCSPMKGHSHVYWYRQLPEEGLKFMVYLQKENIIDESGMPKERFSAEFPKEGPSILRIQQVVRGDSAAYFCASSPVGGTSYEQYFGPGTRLTVT.

This clonotype was seen ten or more times. The rearrangement uses TRBV4-1 and TRBJ1-4; the match to TRBD1 covers 10 bases. Germline lookup yields CDR1 MGHRA and CDR2 YSYEKL. The CDR3 is 15 residues long. Trimming removed 5 bases from V and 8 bases from J; junction bases left unmatched: 8. CDR3 nucleotide sequence: TGCGCCAGCAGCACCCGGGACAGGGGAGGGGAAAAACTGTTTTTT. It encodes CASSTRDRGGEKLFF.

This clonotype has ten or more counts. The chain employs TRBV12-3 or TRBV12-4 and TRBJ1-4; D possibly corresponds to TRBD1 (5 bases). CDR3 size: 14 residues. Trimming cost V 3 bases and J 8 bases, with 13 bases left between them. The CDR3 DNA reads as TGTGCCAGCAGTTTCGGGCAGGGACGCGAAAAACTGTTTTTT. This codes for CASSFGQGREKLFF.

This clonotype was counted at least ten times. The rearrangement joins TRBV3-1 to TRBJ2-5; D call uncertain. Trimming stripped 2 bases from V and 5 bases from J, with 6 bases between. The V gene's germline CDR1 is LGHDT and CDR2 YNNKEL (reference sequence). The CDR3 totals 12 residues. The CDR3 protein is CASSQISETQYF. The CDR3 nucleotides read TGTGCCAGCAGCCAAATAAGTGAGACCCAGTACTTC.

The sample holds many counts of this clonotype. V is TRBV3-1 and J is TRBJ2-7, with D perhaps TRBD1 (6 bases). CDR3 size: 16 residues. Trimming stripped 4 bases from V and 1 base from J, with 17 bases between. Germline assignment: CDR1 LGHDT and CDR2 YNNKEL (reference sequence). CDR3 sequence: CASSRGKGDPSYEQYF. The CDR3 DNA follows: TGTGCCAGCAGCCGAGGTAAGGGGGACCCATCCTACGAGCAGTACTTC.

This clonotype was picked up many times. This chain links TRBV12-3 or TRBV12-4 with TRBJ1-2; weak D call: TRBD1 (6 bases). The CDR3 consists of 13 residues. V dropped 3 bases and J dropped 4 bases, with 9 bases sitting between them. The CDR3 region has the DNA TGTGCCAGCAGTTTGGGCAGGGGCTATGGCTACACCTTC. It encodes CASSLGRGYGYTF.

This clonotype was counted many times. The chain recombines TRBV10-3 with TRBJ1-4, with 8 bases aligning to TRBD1. V was clipped by 6 bases and J by 3 bases; unmatched bases: 3. CDR1 is ENHRY and CDR2 is SYGVKD in the germline V gene. This CDR3 has 14 amino acids. As DNA, the CDR3 is TGTGCCATCAGCGCAGGGGGCCCTAATGAAAAACTGTTTTTT. It yields the protein CAISAGGPNEKLFF.

This clonotype was seen more than once but under ten times. The chain links TRBV19 to TRBJ2-7; D is uncertain. Trimming removed 5 bases from V and 2 bases from J, with 7 bases in between. The CDR3 is 12 residues long. Germline V gene data show CDR1 as LNHDA and CDR2 as SQIVND (reference sequence). The CDR3 DNA reads as TGTGCCAGTAGTTCCGACACCTACGAGCAGTACTTC. Its protein product is CASSSDTYEQYF.

Details on this clonotype: With a much larger clone just one base away, this may be a read error. This chain uses TRBV2 with TRBJ1-2, with 10 bases lining up with TRBD1. This CDR3 is built from 14 residues. Germline trimming cut 8 bases from V and 3 bases from J; bases unmatched to any gene: 6. Germline CDR1 is SNHLY and CDR2 is FYNNEI. The CDR3 loop is CASQTGGNYYGYTF. The CDR3 region has the DNA TGTGCCAGCCAGACAGGGGGCAATTACTATGGCTACACCTTC.

This clonotype was seen at least ten times. The V call is TRBV5-1, the J call TRBJ1-3; weak D call: TRBD1 (5 bases). CDR3 length: 14 amino acids. Germline V gives CDR1 SGHRS, CDR2 YFSETQ. Trimming took 4 bases from V and 10 from J, leaving 18 bases between them. CDR3 nucleotide sequence: TGCGCCAGCAGCAGAGGTACAGGAGATAGGACCATATATTTT. Translation gives CASSRGTGDRTIYF.

This clonotype was detected only a few times. The chain uses TRBV7-9 and TRBJ2-1; D is unresolved. Trimming cost V 1 base and J 6 bases, with 7 bases left between them. Per the germline V gene, CDR1 is SEHNR and CDR2 is FQNEAQ (reference sequence). The CDR3 runs 13 residues. CDR3 DNA sequence: TGTGCCAGCAGCTTAGACCCACCCAATGAGCAGTTCTTC. Residues: CASSLDPPNEQFF.

This clonotype has a handful of counts. One end of the junction does not line up with germline, which may come from a read error. This chain links TRBV19 with TRBJ1-1; TRBD1 might be the D (5 bases). The CDR3 totals 16 residues. CDR1 and CDR2 (germline): LNHDA, SQIVND (reference sequence). CDR3 sequence: CASSISPTGPSTAAFF. The CDR3 bases are TGTGCCAGTAGTATATCCCCTACGGGGCCCAGCACTGCAGCTTTCTTT. Full variable domain (remainder filled in from reference TRBV19 and TRBJ1-1): DGGITQSPKYLFRKEGQNVTLSCEQNLNHDAMYWYRQDPGQGLRLIYYSQIVNDFQKGDIAEGYSVSREKKESFPLTVTSAQKNPTAFYLCASSISPTGPSTAAFFGQGTRLTVV.